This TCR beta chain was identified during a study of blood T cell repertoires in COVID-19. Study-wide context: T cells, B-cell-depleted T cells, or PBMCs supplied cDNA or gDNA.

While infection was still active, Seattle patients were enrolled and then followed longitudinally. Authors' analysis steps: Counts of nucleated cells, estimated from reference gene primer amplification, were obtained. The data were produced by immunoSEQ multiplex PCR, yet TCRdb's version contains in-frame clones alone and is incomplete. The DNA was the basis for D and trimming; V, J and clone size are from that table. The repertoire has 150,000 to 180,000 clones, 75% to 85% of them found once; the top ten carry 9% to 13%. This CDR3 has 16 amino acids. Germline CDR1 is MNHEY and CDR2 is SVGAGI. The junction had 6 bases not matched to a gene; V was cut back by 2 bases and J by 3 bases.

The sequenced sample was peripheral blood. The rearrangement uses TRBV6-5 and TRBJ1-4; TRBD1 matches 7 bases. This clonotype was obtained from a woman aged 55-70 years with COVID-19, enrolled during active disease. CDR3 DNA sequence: TGTGCCAGCAGTTACAAGGGGGCCATAGCTAATGAAAAACTGTTTTTT. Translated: CASSYKGAIANEKLFF.